The subject of this entry is one TCR beta chain. The data derive from a study of blood T cell repertoires in COVID-19. Study in general: The study drew acute and convalescent COVID-19 samples from the United States, Italy and Spain. Sources were T cells, B-cell-depleted T cells, or PBMCs; the material itself was cDNA or gDNA.

Germline CDR1 is SGHKS and CDR2 is YYEKEE (reference sequence). The CDR3 runs to 14 residues. V dropped 0 bases and J dropped 4; count of bases not matched to a gene: 1. Authors' processing steps: Nucleated cell number was recorded as an estimate derived from reference gene primer amplification. Libraries were prepared by immunoSEQ multiplex PCR; TCRdb keeps only in-frame clonotypes and omits some of them. Clonal size and the V and J genes are those of that table, whereas D and trimming came from the DNA. Among fewer than 650,000 clones, approximately 91% were seen once, and the ten largest hold roughly 8.3%.

V gene TRBV5-5 combines with J gene TRBJ2-1; 7 bases align to TRBD1. The receptor's source is a woman aged 50 to 60 with COVID-19, enrolled during active disease. Source material: peripheral blood. The CDR3 region is CASSLEGAYNEQFF. CDR3 sequence (DNA): TGTGCCAGCAGCTTGGAGGGGGCGTACAATGAGCAGTTCTTC.